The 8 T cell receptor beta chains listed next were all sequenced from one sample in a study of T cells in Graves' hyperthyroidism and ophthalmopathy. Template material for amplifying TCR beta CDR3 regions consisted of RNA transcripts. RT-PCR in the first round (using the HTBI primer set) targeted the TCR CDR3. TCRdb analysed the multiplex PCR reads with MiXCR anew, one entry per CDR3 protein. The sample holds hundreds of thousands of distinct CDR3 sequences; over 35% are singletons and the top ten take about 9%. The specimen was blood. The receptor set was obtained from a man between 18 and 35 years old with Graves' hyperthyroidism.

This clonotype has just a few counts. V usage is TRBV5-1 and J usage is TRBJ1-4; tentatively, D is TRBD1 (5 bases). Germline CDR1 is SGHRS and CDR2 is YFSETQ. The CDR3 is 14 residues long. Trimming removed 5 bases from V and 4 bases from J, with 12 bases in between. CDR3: CASRPQGINEKLFF. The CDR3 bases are TGCGCCAGCAGACCCCAGGGCATTAATGAAAAACTGTTTTTT. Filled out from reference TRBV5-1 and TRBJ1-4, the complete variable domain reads KAGVTQTPRYLIKTRGQQVTLSCSPISGHRSVSWYQQTPGQGLQFLFEYFSETQRNKGNFPGRFSGRQFSNSRSEMNVSTLELGDSALYLCASRPQGINEKLFFGSGTQLSVL.

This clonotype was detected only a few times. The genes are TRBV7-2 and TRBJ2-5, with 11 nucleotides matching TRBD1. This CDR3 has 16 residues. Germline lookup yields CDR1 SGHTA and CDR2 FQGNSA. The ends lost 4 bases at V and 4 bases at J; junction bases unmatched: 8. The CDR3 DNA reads TGTGCCAGCAGCTCTTTTTGGACAGGGGGCGGAGAGACCCAGTACTTC. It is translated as CASSSFWTGGGETQYF.

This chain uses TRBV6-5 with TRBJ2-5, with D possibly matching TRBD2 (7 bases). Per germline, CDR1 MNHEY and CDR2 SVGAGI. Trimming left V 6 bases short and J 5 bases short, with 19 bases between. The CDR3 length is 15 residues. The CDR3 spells CASSLGPGGWETQYF. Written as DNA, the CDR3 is TGTGCCAGCAGCTTAGGCCCGGGGGGCTGGGAGACCCAGTACTTC.

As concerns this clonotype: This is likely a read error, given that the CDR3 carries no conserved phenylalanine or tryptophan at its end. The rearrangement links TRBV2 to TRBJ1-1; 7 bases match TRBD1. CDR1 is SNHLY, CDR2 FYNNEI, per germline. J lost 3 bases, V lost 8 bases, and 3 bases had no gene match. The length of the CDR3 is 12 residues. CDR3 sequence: CASGQVYTEAFL. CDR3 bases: TGTGCCAGCGGACAGGTCTACACTGAAGCTTTCCTT.

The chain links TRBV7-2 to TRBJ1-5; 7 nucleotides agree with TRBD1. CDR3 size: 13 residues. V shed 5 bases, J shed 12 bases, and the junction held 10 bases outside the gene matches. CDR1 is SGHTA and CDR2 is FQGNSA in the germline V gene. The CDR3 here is CASSPLGQAVQHF. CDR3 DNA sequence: TGTGCCAGCAGCCCCTTAGGACAGGCAGTCCAGCATTTT. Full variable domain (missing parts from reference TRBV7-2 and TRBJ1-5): GAGVSQSPSNKVTEKGKDVELRCDPISGHTALYWYRQSLGQGLEFLIYFQGNSAPDKSGLPSDRFSAERTGGSVSTLTIQRTQQEDSAVYLCASSPLGQAVQHFGDGTRLSIL.

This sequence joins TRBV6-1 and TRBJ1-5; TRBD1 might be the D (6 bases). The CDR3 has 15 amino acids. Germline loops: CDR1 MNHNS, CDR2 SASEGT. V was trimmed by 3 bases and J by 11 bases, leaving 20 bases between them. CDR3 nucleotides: TGTGCCAGCAGTGATGCCAGCGGACAGATCCAGACCCAGCATTTT. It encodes CASSDASGQIQTQHF.

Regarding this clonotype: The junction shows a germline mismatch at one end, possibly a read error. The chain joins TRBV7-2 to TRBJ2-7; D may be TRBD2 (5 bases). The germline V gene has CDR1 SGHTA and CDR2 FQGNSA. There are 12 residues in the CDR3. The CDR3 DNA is TGTGCCAGCAGCTTATGGGGAGTGGGGAAGAACTTC. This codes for CASSLWGVGKNF.

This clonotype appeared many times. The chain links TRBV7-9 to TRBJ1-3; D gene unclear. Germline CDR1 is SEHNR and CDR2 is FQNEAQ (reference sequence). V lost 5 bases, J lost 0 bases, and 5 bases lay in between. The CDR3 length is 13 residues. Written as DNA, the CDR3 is TGTGCCAGCAGCCCCATCTCTGGAAACACCATATATTTT. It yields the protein CASSPISGNTIYF. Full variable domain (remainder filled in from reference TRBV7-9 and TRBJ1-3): DTGVSQNPRHKITKRGQNVTFRCDPISEHNRLYWYRQTLGQGPEFLTYFQNEAQLEKSRLLSDRFSAERPKGSFSTLEIQRTEQGDSAMYLCASSPISGNTIYFGEGSWLTVV.